Listed below are T cell receptor beta chains from one sample, sequenced in a study of vaccination and CD4 T cells after COVID-19. TCRdb re-analysed the PCR reads in MiXCR, keeping a single row per CDR3 protein. The profile shows 11,000 or so distinct CDR3 sequences, roughly 30% of them singletons. The antigens these receptors bind are not known. Sequences were derived from CD4+ T cells from blood, cultured in vitro, sampled before SARS-CoV-2 vaccination. The origin of the receptors is a human donor who received a COVID-19 vaccine. CDR3s include the opening cysteine and the closing phenylalanine or tryptophan. The order of the fields is V gene, clone size, D gene, J gene, CDR3 DNA, CDR3 protein. The D gene is left open where the match is weak. Clone size is stated in some rows and not others, as once, few, many or a class when expanded.

TRBV6-1,NA,NA,TRBJ2-7,TGTGCCAGCAGTGAACAGGGCAGCGGCCTCTCCTACGAGCAGTACTTC,CASSEQGSGLSYEQYF
TRBV5-1,NA,TRBD1,TRBJ2-3,TGCGCCAGCAGCCATTACAGGGGTATGAGCACAGATACGCAGTATTTT,CASSHYRGMSTDTQYF
TRBV5-4,NA,TRBD2,TRBJ2-5,TGTGCCAGCAGCTTGGTAACGGGGGGGGTGCGCCAAGAGACCCAGTACTTC,CASSLVTGGVRQETQYF
TRBV18,NA,NA,TRBJ1-1,TGTGCCAGCTCAACACAGGGTGGGTTAGGGAACACTGAAGCTTTCTTT,CASSTQGGLGNTEAFF
TRBV7-9,few,NA,TRBJ2-4,TGTGCCAGCAGCCCGGGATACTTAATTCAGTACTTC,CASSPGYLIQYF
TRBV6-1,NA,NA,TRBJ1-5,TGTGCCAGCAGGGGGGGAACCAATCAGCCCCAGCATTTT,CASRGGTNQPQHF
TRBV6-1,NA,NA,TRBJ1-5,TGTGCCAGCAACCAGGGGAGCGGCAATCAGCCCCAGCATTTT,CASNQGSGNQPQHF
TRBV20-1,NA,NA,TRBJ1-4,TGCAGTGGTCAGGGAAATAATGAAAAACTGTTTTTT,CSGQGNNEKLFF
TRBV30,NA,TRBD2,TRBJ2-2,TGTGCCTGGAGTGCGGGGGGGGCCACCGGGGAGCTGTTTTTT,CAWSAGGATGELFF
TRBV6-1,NA,NA,TRBJ2-3,TGTGCCAGCAGTCAATTCCGGGATACGCAGTATTTT,CASSQFRDTQYF
TRBV19,few,TRBD2,TRBJ2-1,TGTGCCAGTAGTATTCAGTACCAGCGGGGGGGCCCCTACAATGAGCAGTTCTTC,CASSIQYQRGGPYNEQFF
TRBV11-2,few,NA,TRBJ2-2,TGTGCCAGCAGCTTAATCACGGGGAGGACGGGCACCGGGGAGCTGTTTTTT,CASSLITGRTGTGELFF
TRBV30,NA,NA,TRBJ2-3,TGTGCCTTATCTCAGGGGACAGATACGCAGTATTTT,CALSQGTDTQYF
TRBV29-1,NA,NA,TRBJ2-7,TGCAGCGCCGTGAGCTCCTACGAGCAGTACTTC,CSAVSSYEQYF
TRBV19,NA,TRBD1,TRBJ1-2,TGTGCCAGTAGTATAGATCCCAGACAGGGCGGTGGCTACACCTTC,CASSIDPRQGGGYTF
TRBV30,few,NA,TRBJ1-1,TGTGGCCTGGAATACCGTCTGGAAGCTTTCTTT,CGLEYRLEAFF
TRBV20-1,NA,TRBD1,TRBJ2-3,TGCAGTGCTCCCCTGGACAGGGTCACAGATACGCAGTATTTT,CSAPLDRVTDTQYF
TRBV4-2,NA,NA,TRBJ1-5,TGTGCCAGCAGCCTTGACAGGCGGACGGATCAGCCCCAGCATTTT,CASSLDRRTDQPQHF
TRBV6-1,NA,NA,TRBJ1-6,TGTGCCAGCACCAACCGGGAGGGCAATTCACCCCTCCACTTT,CASTNREGNSPLHF
TRBV19,NA,NA,TRBJ1-1,TGTGCCAGTAGTATAAGGGGAACGAACACTGAAGCTTTCTTT,CASSIRGTNTEAFF
TRBV6-1,few,NA,TRBJ1-1,TGTGCCAGCAGTGAAGACATCAGTACAGCCCGACTCGTTGAAGCTTTCTTT,CASSEDISTARLVEAFF
TRBV11-3,NA,TRBD1,TRBJ1-2,TGTGCCAGCAGTCCTCAACAGGGGCCTAGCTATGGCTACACCTTC,CASSPQQGPSYGYTF
TRBV7-2,NA,TRBD2,TRBJ2-7,TGTGCCAGCAGCTACGGACTAGCGGGGCCTCGTTACGAGCAGTACTTC,CASSYGLAGPRYEQYF
TRBV2,NA,TRBD2,TRBJ2-3,TGTGCCAGCAAATCGCCCGGGACTAGCCTCACAGATACGCAGTATTTT,CASKSPGTSLTDTQYF
TRBV10-3,NA,NA,TRBJ2-7,TGTGCCATCAGTGAGCCCCGGGACATCTACGAGCAGTACTTC,CAISEPRDIYEQYF
TRBV10-3,NA,TRBD1,TRBJ2-7,TGTGCCATCAGTGGGACAGGAGGTAACGAGCAGTACTTC,CAISGTGGNEQYF
TRBV30,NA,TRBD2,TRBJ2-5,TGTGCCTGGAGTGTTAGCGGGGGGGCCGGGACCCAGTACTTC,CAWSVSGGAGTQYF
TRBV5-8,NA,NA,TRBJ1-5,TGTGCCAGCAGTTTATGGAGGGGGAATGAACCCCAGCATTTT,CASSLWRGNEPQHF
TRBV5-5,NA,TRBD1,TRBJ2-2,TGTGCCAGCAGCTTGGGTAGCAGGGGGCTGGACACCGGGGAGCTGTTTTTT,CASSLGSRGLDTGELFF
TRBV20-1,NA,TRBD1,TRBJ1-2,TGCAGTGCTACGACAGGGCGGGGAGACTATGGCTACACCTTC,CSATTGRGDYGYTF
TRBV20-1,NA,TRBD2,TRBJ2-7,TGCAGTGCTAGGGGTAGCGGGGGGGCCTCGGGCGAGCAGTACTTC,CSARGSGGASGEQYF